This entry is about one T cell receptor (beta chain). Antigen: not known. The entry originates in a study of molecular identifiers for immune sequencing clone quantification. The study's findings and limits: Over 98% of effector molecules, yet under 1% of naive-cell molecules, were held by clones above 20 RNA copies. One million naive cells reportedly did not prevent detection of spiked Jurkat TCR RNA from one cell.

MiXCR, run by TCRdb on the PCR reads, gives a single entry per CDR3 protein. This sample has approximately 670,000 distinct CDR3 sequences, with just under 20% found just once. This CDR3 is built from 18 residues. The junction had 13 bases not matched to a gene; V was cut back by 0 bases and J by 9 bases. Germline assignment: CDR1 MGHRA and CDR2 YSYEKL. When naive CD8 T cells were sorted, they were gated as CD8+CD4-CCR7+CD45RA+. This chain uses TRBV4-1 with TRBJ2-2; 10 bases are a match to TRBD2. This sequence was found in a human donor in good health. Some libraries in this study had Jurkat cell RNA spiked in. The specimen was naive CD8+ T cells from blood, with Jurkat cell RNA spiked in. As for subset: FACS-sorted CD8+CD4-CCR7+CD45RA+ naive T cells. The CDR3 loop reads CASSQDPSGRAITRELFF. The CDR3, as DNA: TGCGCCAGCAGCCAAGATCCAAGCGGGAGGGCGATAACCAGGGAGCTGTTTTTT.